The 6 T cell receptor beta chains below all came from one sample that was sequenced in a study of monozygotic twins with inflammatory bowel disease. TCRdb reprocessed the 5' RACE reads and stores each CDR3 protein as one record, lacking DNA. This sample's table reports 350,000 to 400,000 distinct CDR3 sequences. The sample taken for sequencing was blood. Receptor source: a human donor with ulcerative colitis or Crohn's disease, or a healthy co-twin of an affected twin (not recorded which).

This chain joins TRBV5-1 and TRBJ2-7; TCRdb designates TRBD2, a call that cannot be tested without DNA. The germline V gene has CDR1 SGHRS and CDR2 YFSETQ. The CDR3 consists of 15 residues. CDR3 sequence reads: CASTISGASIYEQYF.

J is TRBJ1-2 and V is TRBV7-2; the TRBD1 assignment by TCRdb is unverifiable without DNA. Germline lookup yields CDR1 SGHTA and CDR2 FQGNSA. The CDR3 consists of 13 residues. The CDR3: CASSSGTALGYTF.

CDR3 residues: CASSPRGTADTQYF. This chain joins TRBV7-2 and TRBJ2-3; TCRdb calls TRBD1, which cannot be checked without DNA. CDR3 size: 14 residues. Germline V gene data show CDR1 as SGHTA and CDR2 as FQGNSA.

The chain has TRBV9 and TRBJ2-7; checking the TCRdb D call of TRBD1 is not possible without DNA. Per the germline V gene, CDR1 is SGDLS and CDR2 is YYNGEE. This CDR3 is built from 15 residues. The CDR3 reads CASSTQTGGSYEQYF.

This sequence joins TRBV7-2 and TRBJ1-1; the D gene TCRdb calls, TRBD1, cannot be checked with no DNA. The germline V gene has CDR1 SGHTA and CDR2 FQGNSA. The CDR3 covers 14 residues. The CDR3 sequence: CASSWGIGGTEAFF.

The V and J genes are TRBV18 and TRBJ2-7; TCRdb names TRBD2, which stays unverified in the absence of DNA. Per germline, CDR1 KGHSH and CDR2 LQKENI. The CDR3 is 14 residues long. This CDR3 reads CASSPLRDPYEQYF.